This record covers a single T cell receptor (beta chain). Its antigen is unidentified. The data were taken from a study of shared clonotypes between healthy human individuals. In the study overall: Researchers assigned three CD4 naive, three CD4 memory, two CD8 naive and one CD8 memory plate to each donor.

CD4+ cells underwent separation, giving CD45RA+ naive and CD45RA-negative memory subsets. CDR3 length: 15 amino acids. Germline-derived CDR1 and CDR2 are GTSNPN and SVGIG (reference sequence). The V and J ends lost 0 bases and 0 bases, in that order; junction bases with no gene match: 1. Points from the study as a whole: Naive subsets usually exceeded memory subsets in estimated richness.

Assay: immunoSEQ multiplex PCR; the TCRdb copy retains only in-frame clones and omits some. This table holds around 200,000 clones, approximately 61% found once. Material: memory CD4+ T cells sorted from blood. Indicated subset: CD45RA-negative fraction. The rearrangement joins TRBV30 to TRBJ2-2; 7 positions match TRBD2. This TCR came from a man aged 25-45 years in good health. The CDR3 here is CAWSVLASNTGELFF. CDR3 bases: TGTGCCTGGAGTGTACTAGCGTCGAACACCGGGGAGCTGTTTTTT.